Listed below are T cell receptor beta chains from one sample, sequenced in a study of beta chain features in type 1 diabetes. Some clones are missing from TCRdb's copy, which holds only in-frame ones; the method was immunoSEQ multiplex PCR. This sample has under 150,000 clones, with roughly 48% found just once. The sequenced sample consisted of Tregs from blood. These receptors were obtained from a man aged 18 to 29 in good health. The CDR3 runs from the conserved cysteine through the conserved F or W. A D gene is named only where the DNA matches it firmly. For some rows the clone size is stated as once, few or many, or as a class when expanded; others skip it.

j_call	cdr3_length	d_call	v_call	clone_size	cdr3_nt	cdr3_aa
TRBJ1-4	17	.	TRBV7-2	.	TGTGCCAGCAGCTTTCCCGGGGCGGGAGCAACTAATGAAAAACTGTTTTTT	CASSFPGAGATNEKLFF
TRBJ2-5	16	.	TRBV25-1	.	TGTGCCAGCAGTGGGGGGCGAGGGACTATACAAGAGACCCAGTACTTC	CASSGGRGTIQETQYF
TRBJ2-7	13	.	TRBV7-2	few	TGTGCCAGCAGCTTAGGACTTCGCTACGAGCAGTACTTC	CASSLGLRYEQYF
TRBJ2-5	16	TRBD2	TRBV13	.	TGTGCCAGCAGCTTAGTTCGCGGGGGGGCCAGAGAGACCCAGTACTTC	CASSLVRGGARETQYF
TRBJ2-7	12	TRBD2	TRBV7-2	.	TGTGCCAGCAGCTGGGGGACTAGCGGGAACTACTTC	CASSWGTSGNYF
TRBJ2-7	15	.	TRBV7-2	.	TGTGCCAGCAGCCCCCCTGGGCCCATTCCCTACGAGCAGTACTTC	CASSPPGPIPYEQYF
TRBJ2-7	13	.	TRBV28	.	TGTGCCAGCAGTTTAATAGGTCCACAGGAGCAGTACTTC	CASSLIGPQEQYF
TRBJ2-1	12	.	TRBV6-5	.	TGTGCCAGCAGTCGGACACCGCGGGAGCAGTTCTTC	CASSRTPREQFF
TRBJ2-1	14	TRBD2	TRBV30	once	TGTGCCTGTAAGTCCGGGAGGGCCTACAATGAGCAGTTCTTC	CACKSGRAYNEQFF
TRBJ2-3	15	.	TRBV5-1	.	TGCGCCAGCAGCTTGGGGGGCAGGTTGACAGATACGCAGTATTTT	CASSLGGRLTDTQYF
TRBJ1-1	14	.	TRBV7-2	few	TGTGCCAGCAGCTTGTGGCAGGGGAACACTGAAGCTTTCTTT	CASSLWQGNTEAFF
TRBJ2-1	16	TRBD2	TRBV11-2	.	TGTGCCAGCAGCAGGCTAGCGGGGAGCTCCTACAATGAGCAGTTCTTC	CASSRLAGSSYNEQFF
TRBJ2-1	17	.	TRBV28	.	TGTGCCAGCAGTTTACTCCGAGACAGGGAGGCCTACAATGAGCAGTTCTTC	CASSLLRDREAYNEQFF
TRBJ2-7	12	.	TRBV7-2	few	TGTGCCAGCAGCGCGCTCGGGTACGAGCAGTACTTC	CASSALGYEQYF
TRBJ1-2	16	.	TRBV7-2	.	TGTGCCAGCAGCTTAGTGCCGGGGTTTCAAGACTATGGCTACACCTTC	CASSLVPGFQDYGYTF
TRBJ2-5	14	TRBD2	TRBV15	.	TGTGCCACCAGGGCCGGGGGGTACCAAGAGACCCAGTACTTC	CATRAGGYQETQYF
TRBJ2-7	13	TRBD2	TRBV28	few	TGTGCCAGCAGCAGGACTAGCCCATACGAGCAGTACTTC	CASSRTSPYEQYF
TRBJ2-1	15	.	TRBV14	few	TGTGCCAGCAGCCAAGATAAGAGACCCCTACGGGGGCAGTTCTTC	CASSQDKRPLRGQFF
TRBJ2-5	16	TRBD2	TRBV7-2	.	TGTGCCAGCAGCCAAGGACTAGCGGGGGGGCAAAAGACCCAGTACTTC	CASSQGLAGGQKTQYF
TRBJ2-7	14	.	TRBV7-2	.	TGTGCCAGCAGCACCCCGGGTCTTCTACTAGAGCAGTACTTC	CASSTPGLLLEQYF
TRBJ1-2	17	TRBD1	TRBV28	.	TGTGCCAGCAGTTTAGGACAGGGGTCCCCCAAGGCTGGTGGCTACACCTTC	CASSLGQGSPKAGGYTF
TRBJ2-2	13	TRBD1	TRBV10-3	few	TGTGCCACCAAAACTACAGGGGCCGGGGAGCTGTTTTTT	CATKTTGAGELFF
TRBJ2-5	17	TRBD2	TRBV4-2	.	TGTGCCAGCAGCCAAGATATATTAGCGGGAGGTGCGGAGACCCAGTACTTC	CASSQDILAGGAETQYF
TRBJ1-4	15	.	TRBV2	.	TGTGCCAGCAGTGGCCAGGGATCAACTAATGAAAAACTGTTTTTT	CASSGQGSTNEKLFF
TRBJ1-5	14	.	TRBV23-1	few	TGCGCCAGCAGTCAAATAGGGGGAAATCAGCCCCAGCATTTT	CASSQIGGNQPQHF
TRBJ2-7	14	.	TRBV6-8	.	TGTGCCAGCTGGCGCGCCGGGAACTCCTACGAGCAGTACTTC	CASWRAGNSYEQYF